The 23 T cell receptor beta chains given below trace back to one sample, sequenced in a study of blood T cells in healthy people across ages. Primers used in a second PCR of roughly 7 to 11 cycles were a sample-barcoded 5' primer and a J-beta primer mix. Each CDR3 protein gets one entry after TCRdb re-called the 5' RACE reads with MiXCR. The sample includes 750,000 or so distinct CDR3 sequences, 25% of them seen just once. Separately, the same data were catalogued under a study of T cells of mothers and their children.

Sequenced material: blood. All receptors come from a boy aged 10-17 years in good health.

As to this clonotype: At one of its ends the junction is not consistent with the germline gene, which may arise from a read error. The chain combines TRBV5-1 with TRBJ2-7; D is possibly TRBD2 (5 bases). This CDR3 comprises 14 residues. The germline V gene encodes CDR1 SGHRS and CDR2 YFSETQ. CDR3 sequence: CASSLVADSCEQYF. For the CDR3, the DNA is TGCGCCAGCAGCTTGGTGGCGGACTCCTGCGAGCAGTACTTC.

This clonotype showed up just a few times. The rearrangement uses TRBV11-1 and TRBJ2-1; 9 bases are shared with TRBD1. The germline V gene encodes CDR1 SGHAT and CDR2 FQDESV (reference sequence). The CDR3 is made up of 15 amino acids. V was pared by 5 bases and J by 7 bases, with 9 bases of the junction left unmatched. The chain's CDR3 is CASSAPGQGRNEQFF. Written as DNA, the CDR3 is TGTGCCAGCAGCGCGCCGGGACAGGGTAGGAATGAGCAGTTCTTC.

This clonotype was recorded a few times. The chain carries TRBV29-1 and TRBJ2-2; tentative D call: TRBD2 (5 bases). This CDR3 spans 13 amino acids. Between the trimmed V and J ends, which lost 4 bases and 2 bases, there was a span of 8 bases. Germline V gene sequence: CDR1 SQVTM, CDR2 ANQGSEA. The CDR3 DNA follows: TGCAGCGTTGTCACGGGAAACACCGGGGAGCTGTTTTTT. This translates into CSVVTGNTGELFF.

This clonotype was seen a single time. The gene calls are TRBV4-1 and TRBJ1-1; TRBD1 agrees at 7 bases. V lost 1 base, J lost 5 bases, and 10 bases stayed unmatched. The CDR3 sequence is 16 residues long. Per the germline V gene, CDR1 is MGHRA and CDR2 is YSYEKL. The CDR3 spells CASSQGGLQGPTEAFF. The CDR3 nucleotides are TGCGCCAGCAGCCAAGGGGGCCTACAGGGGCCAACTGAAGCTTTCTTT.

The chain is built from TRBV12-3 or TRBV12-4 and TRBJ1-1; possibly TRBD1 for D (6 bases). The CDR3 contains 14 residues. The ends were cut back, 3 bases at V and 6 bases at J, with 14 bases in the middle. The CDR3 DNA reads TGTGCCAGCAGTTTGACAGGCGGAGACGCTGAAGCTTTCTTT. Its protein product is CASSLTGGDAEAFF.

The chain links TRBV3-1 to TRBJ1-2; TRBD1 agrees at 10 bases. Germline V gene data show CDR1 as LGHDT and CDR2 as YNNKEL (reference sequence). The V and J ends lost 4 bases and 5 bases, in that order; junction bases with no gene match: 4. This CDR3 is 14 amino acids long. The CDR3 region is CASSLLGQGYGYTF. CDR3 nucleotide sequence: TGTGCCAGCAGCCTGTTGGGACAGGGGTATGGCTACACCTTC. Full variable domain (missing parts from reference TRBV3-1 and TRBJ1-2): DTAVSQTPKYLVTQMGNDKSIKCEQNLGHDTMYWYKQDSKKFLKIMFSYNNKELIINETVPNRFSPKSPDKAHLNLHINSLELGDSAVYFCASSLLGQGYGYTFGSGTRLTVV.

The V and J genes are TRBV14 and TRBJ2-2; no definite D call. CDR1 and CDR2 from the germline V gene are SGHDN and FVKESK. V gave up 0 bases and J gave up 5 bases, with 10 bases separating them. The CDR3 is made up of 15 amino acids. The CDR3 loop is CASSQDITKTGELFF. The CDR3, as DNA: TGTGCCAGCAGCCAAGATATTACAAAGACCGGGGAGCTGTTTTTT.

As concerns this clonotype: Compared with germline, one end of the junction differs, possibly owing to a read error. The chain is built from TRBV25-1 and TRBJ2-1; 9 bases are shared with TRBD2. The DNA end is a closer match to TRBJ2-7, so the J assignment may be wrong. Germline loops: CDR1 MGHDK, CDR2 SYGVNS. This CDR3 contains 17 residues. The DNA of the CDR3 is TGTGCCGGCAGTCCCCTTCAGCTAGCGGGGAATTCCTACGAGCAGTACTTC. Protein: CAGSPLQLAGNSYEQYF.

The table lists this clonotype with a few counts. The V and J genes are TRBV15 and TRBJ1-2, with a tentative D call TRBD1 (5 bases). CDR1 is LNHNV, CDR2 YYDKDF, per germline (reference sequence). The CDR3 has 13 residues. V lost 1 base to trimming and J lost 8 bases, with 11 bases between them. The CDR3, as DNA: TGTGCCACCAGCAGAGTAGGGGACGGAGGCTACACCTTC. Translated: CATSRVGDGGYTF.

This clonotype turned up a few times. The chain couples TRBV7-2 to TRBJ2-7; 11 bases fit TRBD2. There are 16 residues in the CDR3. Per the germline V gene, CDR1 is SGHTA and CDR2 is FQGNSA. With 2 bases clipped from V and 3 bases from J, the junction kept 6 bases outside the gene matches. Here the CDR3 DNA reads TGTGCCAGCAGCTTACCGGGGACTAGCGGACGCTACGAGCAGTACTTC. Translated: CASSLPGTSGRYEQYF.

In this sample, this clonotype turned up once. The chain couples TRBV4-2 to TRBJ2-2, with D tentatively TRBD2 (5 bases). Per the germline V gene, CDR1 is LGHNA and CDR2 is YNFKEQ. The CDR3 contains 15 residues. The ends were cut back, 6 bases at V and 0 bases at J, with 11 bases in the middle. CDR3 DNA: TGTGCCAGCAGTCGAGAGGACTCGAACACCGGGGAGCTGTTTTTT. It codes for CASSREDSNTGELFF.

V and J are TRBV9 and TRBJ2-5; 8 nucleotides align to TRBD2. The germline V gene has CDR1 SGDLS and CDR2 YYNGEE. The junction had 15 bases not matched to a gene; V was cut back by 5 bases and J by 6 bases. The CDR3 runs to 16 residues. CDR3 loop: CASSLAPGTSMQTQYF. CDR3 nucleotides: TGTGCCAGCAGTCTAGCCCCCGGGACTAGTATGCAGACCCAGTACTTC.

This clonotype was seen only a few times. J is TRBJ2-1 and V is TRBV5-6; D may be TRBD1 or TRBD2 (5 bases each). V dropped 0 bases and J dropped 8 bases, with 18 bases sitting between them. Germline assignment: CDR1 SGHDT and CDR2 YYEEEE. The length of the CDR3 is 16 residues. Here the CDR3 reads CASSLGSGTGLYEQFF. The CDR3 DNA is TGTGCCAGCAGCTTGGGGTCCGGGACCGGGCTTTATGAGCAGTTCTTC.

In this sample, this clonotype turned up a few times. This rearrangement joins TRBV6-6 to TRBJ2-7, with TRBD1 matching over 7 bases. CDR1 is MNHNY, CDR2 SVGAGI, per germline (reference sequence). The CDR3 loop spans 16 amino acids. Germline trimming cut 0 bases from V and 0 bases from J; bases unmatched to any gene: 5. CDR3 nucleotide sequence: TGTGCCAGCAGTTACTCGTCCGGGACAGTCTCCTACGAGCAGTACTTC. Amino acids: CASSYSSGTVSYEQYF.

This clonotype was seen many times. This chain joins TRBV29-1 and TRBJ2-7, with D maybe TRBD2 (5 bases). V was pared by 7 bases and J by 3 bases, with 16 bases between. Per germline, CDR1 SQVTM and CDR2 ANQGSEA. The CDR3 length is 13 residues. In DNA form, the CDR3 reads TGCAGCGCCGGCCGCAGTGAGGGCTACGAGCAGTACTTC. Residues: CSAGRSEGYEQYF.

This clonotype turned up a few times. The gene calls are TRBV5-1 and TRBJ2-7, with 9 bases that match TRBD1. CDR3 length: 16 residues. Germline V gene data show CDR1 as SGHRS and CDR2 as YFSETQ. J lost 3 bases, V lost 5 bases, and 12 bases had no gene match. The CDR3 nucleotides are TGCGCCAGCAGTCTATCAAGGGGACAGGGAGTCTACGAGCAGTACTTC. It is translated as CASSLSRGQGVYEQYF. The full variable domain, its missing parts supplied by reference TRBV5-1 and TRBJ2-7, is KAGVTQTPRYLIKTRGQQVTLSCSPISGHRSVSWYQQTPGQGLQFLFEYFSETQRNKGNFPGRFSGRQFSNSRSEMNVSTLELGDSALYLCASSLSRGQGVYEQYFGPGTRLTVT.

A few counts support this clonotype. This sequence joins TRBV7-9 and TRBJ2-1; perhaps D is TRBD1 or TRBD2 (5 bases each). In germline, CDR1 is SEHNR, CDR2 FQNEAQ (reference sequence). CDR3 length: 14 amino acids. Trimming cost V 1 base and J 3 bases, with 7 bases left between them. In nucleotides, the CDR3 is TGTGCCAGCAGCTTAGGGGGGTACTACAATGAGCAGTTCTTC. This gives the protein CASSLGGYYNEQFF. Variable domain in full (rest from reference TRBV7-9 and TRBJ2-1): DTGVSQNPRHKITKRGQNVTFRCDPISEHNRLYWYRQTLGQGPEFLTYFQNEAQLEKSRLLSDRFSAERPKGSFSTLEIQRTEQGDSAMYLCASSLGGYYNEQFFGPGTRLTVL.

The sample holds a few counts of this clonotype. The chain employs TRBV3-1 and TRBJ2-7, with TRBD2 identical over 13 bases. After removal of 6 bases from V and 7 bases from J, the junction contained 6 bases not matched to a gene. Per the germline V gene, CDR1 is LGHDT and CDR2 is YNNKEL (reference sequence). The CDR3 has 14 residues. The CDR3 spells CASRLAGGPGEQYF. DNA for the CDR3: TGTGCCAGCAGACTAGCGGGAGGGCCGGGAGAGCAGTACTTC.

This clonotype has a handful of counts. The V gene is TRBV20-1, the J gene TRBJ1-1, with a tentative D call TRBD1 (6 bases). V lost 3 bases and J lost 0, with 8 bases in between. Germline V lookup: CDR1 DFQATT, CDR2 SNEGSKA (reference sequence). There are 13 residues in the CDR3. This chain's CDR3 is CSASRDMNTEAFF. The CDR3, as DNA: TGCAGTGCTAGTAGGGACATGAACACTGAAGCTTTCTTT.

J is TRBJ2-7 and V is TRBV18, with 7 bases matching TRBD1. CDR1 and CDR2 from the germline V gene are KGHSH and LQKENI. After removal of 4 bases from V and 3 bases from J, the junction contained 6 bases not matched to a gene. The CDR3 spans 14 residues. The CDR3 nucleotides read TGTGCCAGCTCACGACCGACAGGGAGCTACGAGCAGTACTTC. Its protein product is CASSRPTGSYEQYF.

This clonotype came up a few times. CDR3: CASSQLAGTIGTQYF. CDR3 nucleotides: TGTGCCAGCAGCCAGCTAGCGGGTACGATTGGGACCCAGTACTTC. The rearrangement links TRBV3-1 to TRBJ2-1, with 8 nucleotides matching TRBD2. The end of the DNA aligns better with TRBJ2-5, so the J call may be wrong. Germline V CDR1 and CDR2: LGHDT, YNNKEL (reference sequence). This CDR3 comprises 15 residues.

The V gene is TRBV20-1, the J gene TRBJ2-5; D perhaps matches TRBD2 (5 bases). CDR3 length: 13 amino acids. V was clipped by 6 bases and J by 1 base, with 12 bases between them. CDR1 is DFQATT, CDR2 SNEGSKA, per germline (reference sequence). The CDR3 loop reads CSAYLALQETQYF. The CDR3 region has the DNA TGCAGTGCCTACCTAGCTCTCCAAGAGACCCAGTACTTC.

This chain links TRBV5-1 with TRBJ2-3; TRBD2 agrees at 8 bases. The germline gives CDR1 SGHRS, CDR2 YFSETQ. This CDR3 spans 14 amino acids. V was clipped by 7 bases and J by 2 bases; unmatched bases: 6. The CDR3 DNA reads TGCGCCAGCGGCGGTAGCGGGAACACAGATACGCAGTATTTT. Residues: CASGGSGNTDTQYF.